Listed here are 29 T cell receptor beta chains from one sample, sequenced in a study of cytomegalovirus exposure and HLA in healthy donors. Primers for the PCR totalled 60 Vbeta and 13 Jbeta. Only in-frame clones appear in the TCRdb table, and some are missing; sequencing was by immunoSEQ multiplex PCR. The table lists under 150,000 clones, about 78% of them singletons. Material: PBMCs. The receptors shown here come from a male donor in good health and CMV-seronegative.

In DNA form, the CDR3 reads TGTGCCAGCAGGACAGCGTGGGGCACTGAAGCTTTCTTT. Amino acid sequence: CASRTAWGTEAFF. The V and J genes are TRBV2 and TRBJ1-1; possibly TRBD1 for D (5 bases). Germline assignment: CDR1 SNHLY and CDR2 FYNNEI. CDR3 length: 13 residues. V lost 6 bases to trimming and J lost 4 bases, with 12 bases between them.

CDR3 DNA sequence: TGCGCCAGCAGCCAGACTAGCGGGGGGGCCAATGAGCAGTTCTTC. It is translated as CASSQTSGGANEQFF. The rearrangement uses TRBV4-3 and TRBJ2-1, with 14 bases aligning to TRBD2. This CDR3 has 15 residues. Looked up from germline, CDR1 is LGHNA and CDR2 is YSLEER. Trimming at V came to 3 bases and at J to 6 bases, leaving 1 base not matched to a gene.

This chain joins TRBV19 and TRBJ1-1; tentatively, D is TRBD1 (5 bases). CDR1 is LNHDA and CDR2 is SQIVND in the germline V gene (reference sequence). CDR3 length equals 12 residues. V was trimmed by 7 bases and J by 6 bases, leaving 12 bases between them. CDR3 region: CASTAGRAEAFF. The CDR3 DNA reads TGTGCCAGTACGGCAGGGAGGGCTGAAGCTTTCTTT.

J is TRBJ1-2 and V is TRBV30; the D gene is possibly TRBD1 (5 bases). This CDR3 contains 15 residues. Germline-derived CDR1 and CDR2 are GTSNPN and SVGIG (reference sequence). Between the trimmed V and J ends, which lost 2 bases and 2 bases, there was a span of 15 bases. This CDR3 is CAWSSLGKGNYGYTF. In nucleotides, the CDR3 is TGTGCCTGGAGTTCACTGGGGAAGGGGAACTATGGCTACACCTTC.

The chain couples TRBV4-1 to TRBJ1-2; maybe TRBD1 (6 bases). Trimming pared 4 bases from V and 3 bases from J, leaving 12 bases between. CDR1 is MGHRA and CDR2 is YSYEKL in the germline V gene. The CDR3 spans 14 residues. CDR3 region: CASSPTSGDYGYTF. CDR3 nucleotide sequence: TGCGCCAGCAGCCCAACATCAGGGGACTATGGCTACACCTTC.

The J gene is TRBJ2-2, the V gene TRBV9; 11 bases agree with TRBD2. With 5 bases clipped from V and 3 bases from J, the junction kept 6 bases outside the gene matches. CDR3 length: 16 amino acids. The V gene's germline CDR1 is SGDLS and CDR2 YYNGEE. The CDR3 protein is CASSTRLAGYTGELFF. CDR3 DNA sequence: TGTGCCAGCAGTACTAGACTAGCGGGATACACCGGGGAGCTGTTTTTT.

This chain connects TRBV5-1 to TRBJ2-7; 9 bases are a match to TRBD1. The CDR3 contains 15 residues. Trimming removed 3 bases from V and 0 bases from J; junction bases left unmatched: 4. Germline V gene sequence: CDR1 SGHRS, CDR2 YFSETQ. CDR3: CASSSGTGSSYEQYF. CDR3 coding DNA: TGCGCCAGCAGCTCGGGGACAGGGTCCTCCTACGAGCAGTACTTC.

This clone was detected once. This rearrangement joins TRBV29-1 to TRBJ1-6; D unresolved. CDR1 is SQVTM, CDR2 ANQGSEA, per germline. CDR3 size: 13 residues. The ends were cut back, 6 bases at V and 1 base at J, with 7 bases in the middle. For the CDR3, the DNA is TGCAGCGTGCGAAAATCCTATAATTCACCCCTCCACTTT. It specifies CSVRKSYNSPLHF.

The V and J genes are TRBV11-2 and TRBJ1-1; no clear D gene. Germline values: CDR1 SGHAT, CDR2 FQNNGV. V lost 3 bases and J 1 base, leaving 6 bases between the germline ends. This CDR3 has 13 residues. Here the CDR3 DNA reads TGTGCCAGCAGCTTGGGCCAGAACACTGAAGCTTTCTTT. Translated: CASSLGQNTEAFF.

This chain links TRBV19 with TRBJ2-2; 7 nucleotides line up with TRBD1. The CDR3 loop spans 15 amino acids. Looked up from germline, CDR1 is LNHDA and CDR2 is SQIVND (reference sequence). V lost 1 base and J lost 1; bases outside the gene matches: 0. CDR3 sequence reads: CASSIGQGNTGELFF. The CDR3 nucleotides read TGTGCCAGTAGTATAGGACAGGGGAACACCGGGGAGCTGTTTTTT.

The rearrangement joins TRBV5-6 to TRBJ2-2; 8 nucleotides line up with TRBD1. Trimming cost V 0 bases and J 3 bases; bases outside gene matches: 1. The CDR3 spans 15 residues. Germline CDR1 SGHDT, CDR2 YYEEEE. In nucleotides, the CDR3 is TGTGCCAGCAGCTTGGGACAGGGGTACACCGGGGAGCTGTTTTTT. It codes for CASSLGQGYTGELFF.

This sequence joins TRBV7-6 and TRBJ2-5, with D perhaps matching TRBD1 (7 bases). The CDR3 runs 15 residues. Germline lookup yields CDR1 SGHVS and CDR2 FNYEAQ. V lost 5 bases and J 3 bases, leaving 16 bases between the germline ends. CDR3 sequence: CASSPPGGPKETQYF. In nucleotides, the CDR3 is TGTGCCAGCAGCCCCCCAGGGGGGCCCAAAGAGACCCAGTACTTC.

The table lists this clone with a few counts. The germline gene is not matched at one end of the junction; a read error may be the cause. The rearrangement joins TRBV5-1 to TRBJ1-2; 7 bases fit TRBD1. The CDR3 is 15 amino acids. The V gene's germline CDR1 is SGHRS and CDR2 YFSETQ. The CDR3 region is CASSPDGTETYGYPF. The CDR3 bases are TGCGCCAGCAGCCCGGACGGGACAGAGACATATGGCTACCCCTTC.

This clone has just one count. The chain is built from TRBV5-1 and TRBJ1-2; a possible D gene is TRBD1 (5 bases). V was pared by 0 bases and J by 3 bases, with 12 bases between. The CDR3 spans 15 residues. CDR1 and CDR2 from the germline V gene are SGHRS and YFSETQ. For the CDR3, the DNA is TGCGCCAGCAGCTTGGGTGTCAGGGAACACTATGGCTACACCTTC. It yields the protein CASSLGVREHYGYTF.

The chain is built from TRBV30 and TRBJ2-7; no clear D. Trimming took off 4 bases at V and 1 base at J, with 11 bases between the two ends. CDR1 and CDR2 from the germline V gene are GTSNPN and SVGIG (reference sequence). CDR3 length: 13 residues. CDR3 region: CAWTPQYSYEQYF. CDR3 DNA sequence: TGTGCCTGGACTCCCCAGTATTCCTACGAGCAGTACTTC. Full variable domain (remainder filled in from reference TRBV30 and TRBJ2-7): SQTIHQWPATLVQPVGSPLSLECTVEGTSNPNLYWYRQAAGRGLQLLFYSVGIGQISSEVPQNLSASRPQDRQFILSSKKLLLSDSGFYLCAWTPQYSYEQYFGPGTRLTVT.

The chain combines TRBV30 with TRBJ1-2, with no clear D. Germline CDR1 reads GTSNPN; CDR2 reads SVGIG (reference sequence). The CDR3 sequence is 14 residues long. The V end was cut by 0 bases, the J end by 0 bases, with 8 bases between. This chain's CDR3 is CAWSVGGSNYGYTF. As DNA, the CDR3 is TGTGCCTGGAGTGTTGGAGGTTCTAACTATGGCTACACCTTC.

The CDR3 region has the DNA TGTGCCTACTACCCCGGGACAGAGAGTGGCTACACCTTC. Its translation: CAYYPGTESGYTF. The chain couples TRBV30 to TRBJ1-2, with 7 positions matching TRBD1. Germline loops: CDR1 GTSNPN, CDR2 SVGIG (reference sequence). CDR3 length equals 13 residues. Trimming took 7 bases from V and 7 from J; bases not matched to a gene: 12.

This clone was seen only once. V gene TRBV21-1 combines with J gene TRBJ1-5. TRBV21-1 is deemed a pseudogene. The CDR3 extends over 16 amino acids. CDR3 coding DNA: TGTGCCAGCACAAACGGGACTCCATTGGGGAATCAGCCCCAGCATTTT. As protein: CASTNGTPLGNQPQHF.

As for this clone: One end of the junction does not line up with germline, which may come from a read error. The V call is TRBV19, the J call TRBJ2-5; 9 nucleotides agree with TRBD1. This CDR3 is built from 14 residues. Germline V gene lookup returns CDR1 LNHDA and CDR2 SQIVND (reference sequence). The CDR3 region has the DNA TGTGTCAGTAGTATTACGGACAGGGGAGAGACCCAGTACTTC. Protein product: CVSSITDRGETQYF.

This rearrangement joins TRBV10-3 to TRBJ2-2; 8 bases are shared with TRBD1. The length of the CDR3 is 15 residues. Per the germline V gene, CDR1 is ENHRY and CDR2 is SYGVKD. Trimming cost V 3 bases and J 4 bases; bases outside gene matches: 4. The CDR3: CAISERQGSTGELFF. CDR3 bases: TGTGCCATCAGTGAACGACAGGGGTCCACCGGGGAGCTGTTTTTT.

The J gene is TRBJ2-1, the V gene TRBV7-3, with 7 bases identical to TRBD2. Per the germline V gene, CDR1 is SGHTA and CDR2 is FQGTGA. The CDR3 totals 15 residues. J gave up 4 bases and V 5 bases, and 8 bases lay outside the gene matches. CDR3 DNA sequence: TGTGCCAGCAGCCCAACTAGCGCTACTTACAATGAGCAGTTCTTC. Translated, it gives CASSPTSATYNEQFF.

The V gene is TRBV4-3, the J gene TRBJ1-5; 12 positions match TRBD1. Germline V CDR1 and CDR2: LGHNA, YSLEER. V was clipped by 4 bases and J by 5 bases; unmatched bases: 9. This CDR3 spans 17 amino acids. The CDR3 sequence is CASSPQAGTGGYQPQHF. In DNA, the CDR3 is TGCGCCAGCAGCCCCCAGGCCGGGACAGGGGGCTATCAGCCCCAGCATTTT.

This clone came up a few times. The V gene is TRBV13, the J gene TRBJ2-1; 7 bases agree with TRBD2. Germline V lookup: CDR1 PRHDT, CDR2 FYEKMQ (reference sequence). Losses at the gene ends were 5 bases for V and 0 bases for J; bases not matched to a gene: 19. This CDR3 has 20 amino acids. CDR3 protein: CASSPYLREAGRRSYNEQFF. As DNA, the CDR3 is TGTGCCAGCAGCCCCTATTTACGGGAGGCGGGGCGACGCTCCTACAATGAGCAGTTCTTC.

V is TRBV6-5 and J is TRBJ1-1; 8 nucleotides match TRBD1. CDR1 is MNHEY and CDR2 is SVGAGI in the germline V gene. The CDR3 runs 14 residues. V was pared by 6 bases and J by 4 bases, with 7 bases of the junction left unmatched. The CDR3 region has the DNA TGTGCCAGCAGCTGGACAGGGTGGAGCACTGAAGCTTTCTTT. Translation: CASSWTGWSTEAFF.

CDR3 loop: CASSQEVTSSYEQYF. CDR3 nucleotides: TGCGCCAGCAGCCAAGAGGTTACAAGCTCCTACGAGCAGTACTTC. The chain has TRBV4-3 and TRBJ2-7; no clear D gene. Germline CDR1 reads LGHNA; CDR2 reads YSLEER. V gave up 0 bases and J gave up 0 bases, with 9 bases separating them. The CDR3 contains 15 residues.

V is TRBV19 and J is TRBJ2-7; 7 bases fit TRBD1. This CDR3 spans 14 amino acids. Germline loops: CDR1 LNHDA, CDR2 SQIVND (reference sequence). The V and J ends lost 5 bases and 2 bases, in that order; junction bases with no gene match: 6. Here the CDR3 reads CASSPPDRPYEQYF. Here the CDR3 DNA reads TGTGCCAGTAGTCCTCCGGACAGGCCCTACGAGCAGTACTTC. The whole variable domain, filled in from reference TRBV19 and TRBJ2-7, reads DGGITQSPKYLFRKEGQNVTLSCEQNLNHDAMYWYRQDPGQGLRLIYYSQIVNDFQKGDIAEGYSVSREKKESFPLTVTSAQKNPTAFYLCASSPPDRPYEQYFGPGTRLTVT.

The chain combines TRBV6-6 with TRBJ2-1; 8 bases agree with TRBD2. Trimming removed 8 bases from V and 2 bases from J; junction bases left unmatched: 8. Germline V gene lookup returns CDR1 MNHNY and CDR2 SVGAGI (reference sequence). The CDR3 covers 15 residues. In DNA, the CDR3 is TGTGCCAGCCTTCTTACTAGCGGAGCCTACAATGAGCAGTTCTTC. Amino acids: CASLLTSGAYNEQFF.

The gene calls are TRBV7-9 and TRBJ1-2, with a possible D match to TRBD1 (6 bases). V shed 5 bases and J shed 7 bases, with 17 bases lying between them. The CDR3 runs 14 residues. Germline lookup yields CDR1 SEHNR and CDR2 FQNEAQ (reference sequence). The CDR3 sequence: CASSRDGGQGGYTF. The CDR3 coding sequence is TGTGCCAGCAGCCGCGACGGGGGGCAGGGTGGCTACACCTTC. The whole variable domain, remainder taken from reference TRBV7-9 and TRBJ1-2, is DTGVSQNPRHKITKRGQNVTFRCDPISEHNRLYWYRQTLGQGPEFLTYFQNEAQLEKSRLLSDRFSAERPKGSFSTLEIQRTEQGDSAMYLCASSRDGGQGGYTFGSGTRLTVV.

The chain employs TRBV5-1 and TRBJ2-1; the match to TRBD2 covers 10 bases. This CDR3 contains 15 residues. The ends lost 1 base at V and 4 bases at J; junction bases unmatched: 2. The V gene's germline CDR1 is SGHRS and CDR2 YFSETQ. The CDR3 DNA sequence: TGCGCCAGCAGCTTGACTAGCGGGGAATACAATGAGCAGTTCTTC. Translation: CASSLTSGEYNEQFF.